These T cell receptor beta chains were read from a single sample in a study of cytomegalovirus exposure and HLA in healthy donors. Sequencing was performed with immunoSEQ multiplex PCR; in TCRdb, only in-frame clones are kept and a portion is missing. The sample consists of some 170,000 clones, 75% of them appearing once. The specimen sequenced was PBMCs. Receptors were obtained from a woman in her 50s in good health and CMV-seropositive. Both conserved end residues are part of each CDR3. A D gene is named only where the DNA matches it firmly. Clone size appears in some rows only: once, few, many, or a class for an expanded clone.

clone_size j_call cdr3_length d_call v_call cdr3_nt cdr3_aa
once TRBJ2-4 16 - TRBV4-2 TGTGCCAGCAGCCAGGAAATCGACTCAGCCAAAAACATTCAGTACTTC CASSQEIDSAKNIQYF
- TRBJ2-3 14 - TRBV11-2 TGTGCCAGCAGCCTCGACATAAGCACAGATACGCAGTATTTT CASSLDISTDTQYF
- TRBJ1-2 13 - TRBV5-4 TGTGCCAGCAGCTTGGTTACTGGCTATGGCTACACCTTC CASSLVTGYGYTF
- TRBJ2-1 16 TRBD2 TRBV2 TGTGCCAGCAGCGAGCGACTAGCGGGTGTGTACAATGAGCAGTTCTTC CASSERLAGVYNEQFF
- TRBJ2-7 17 TRBD1 TRBV12-5 TGTGCTAGTGGTTTGGTCACCGGGACAGGGCATCGGGGTGGGCAGTACTTC CASGLVTGTGHRGGQYF
- TRBJ1-2 15 TRBD1 TRBV27 TGTGCCAGCAGTTCCCTTAAACAGGGGGGCTATGGCTACACCTTC CASSSLKQGGYGYTF
- TRBJ1-4 13 - TRBV19 TGTGCCAGTAGTAGGACATTTGCCGAAAAACTGTTTTTT CASSRTFAEKLFF
- TRBJ2-5 15 TRBD2 TRBV6-4 TGTGCCAGCAGTGAACACCCTAGCGGGATAGAGACCCAGTACTTC CASSEHPSGIETQYF
- TRBJ1-2 14 - TRBV19 TGTGCCAGTAGTAGAAGGACAGATTTCTATGGCTACACCTTC CASSRRTDFYGYTF
once TRBJ1-1 14 - TRBV4-1 TGCGCCAGCAGCCAAGGGCTAGAGAACACTGAAGCTTTCTTT CASSQGLENTEAFF
few TRBJ2-3 18 TRBD2 TRBV4-2 TGTGCCAGCAGCCAAGAATCATCGGGCGGGGGGGCCGGAGATACGCAGTATTTT CASSQESSGGGAGDTQYF
- TRBJ1-1 14 - TRBV18 TGTGCCAGCTCACCGAACTACCAGGGTTCTGAAGCTTTCTTT CASSPNYQGSEAFF
once TRBJ1-1 15 TRBD1 TRBV7-9 TGTGCCAGCAGCCCAGGGGGACGGTTGAACACTGAAGCTTTCTTT CASSPGGRLNTEAFF
- TRBJ2-1 14 - TRBV5-1 TGCGCCAGCAGCTTGGATGGCAGTTACAATGACTGGTTCTTC CASSLDGSYNDWFF
- TRBJ2-1 15 - TRBV19 TGTGCCAGTACCCATTTTCAGGGATCCTACAATGAGCAGTTCTTC CASTHFQGSYNEQFF
few TRBJ1-5 15 - TRBV6-8 TGTGCCAGCAGCCCTCGCCGGTTGAGCAATCAGCCCCAGCATTTT CASSPRRLSNQPQHF
few TRBJ1-4 16 - TRBV30 TGTGCCTGGAGTCTAGGACAGCCTGCAACTAATGAAAAACTGTTTTTT CAWSLGQPATNEKLFF
- TRBJ1-1 12 - TRBV27 TGTGCCAGCAGTTTTCAGGGCCAGACACCTTTCTTT CASSFQGQTPFF
once TRBJ2-3 13 - TRBV2 TGTGCCAGCAGTGAAGCGGAGGGGGGGGCGCAGTATTTT CASSEAEGGAQYF
few TRBJ2-2 15 - TRBV6-4 TGTGCCAGCAGTGACTCGAGGCGGCACACCGGGGAGCTGTTTTTT CASSDSRRHTGELFF
- TRBJ2-1 14 - TRBV7-2 TGTGCCAGCAGCTTATTCGAGGAAGGCGATGAGCAGTTCTTC CASSLFEEGDEQFF
few TRBJ1-1 13 - TRBV28 TGTGCCAGCAGTTCTCACAGGAACACTGAAGCTTTCTTT CASSSHRNTEAFF
- TRBJ2-1 14 - TRBV5-1 TGCGCCAGCAGTATTGCTATCACCTACAATGAGCAGTTCTTC CASSIAITYNEQFF
- TRBJ1-1 12 - TRBV29-1 TGCAGCGCCGGAAGGGGGATGGCTGAAGCTTTCTTT CSAGRGMAEAFF
- TRBJ1-4 15 TRBD1 TRBV5-1 TGCGCCAGCAGCTCTTCCGGGACAGGAGGCGAAAAACTGTTTTTT CASSSSGTGGEKLFF
- TRBJ2-7 14 TRBD2 TRBV6-7 TGTGCCAGCAGTTTGACCGGGACTACCGACGAGCAGTACTTC CASSLTGTTDEQYF
- TRBJ2-1 11 - TRBV5-1 TGCGCCAGCAGCTTTTTCGGTGAGCAGTTCTTC CASSFFGEQFF
- TRBJ2-1 16 TRBD2 TRBV7-2 TGTGCCAGCAGCCTCGGAGCGGGGCAACGGTACAATGAGCAGTTCTTC CASSLGAGQRYNEQFF
- TRBJ1-1 13 TRBD1 TRBV27 TGTGCCAGCAGTGGACAGGGGTCCCCTGAAGCTTTCTTT CASSGQGSPEAFF
- TRBJ2-1 16 TRBD2 TRBV10-3 TGTGCCATCAGTGAGTCGGGACTAGCGGGGAACAATGAGCAGTTCTTC CAISESGLAGNNEQFF
- TRBJ2-3 15 - TRBV10-3 TGTGCCATCAGTGTCAGCGGTTCTAGCACAGATACGCAGTATTTT CAISVSGSSTDTQYF
- TRBJ2-5 15 TRBD1 TRBV5-1 TGCGCCAGCAGCTCCCAAGGACAGGGTTCGGAGACCCGGTACTTC CASSSQGQGSETRYF
- TRBJ2-3 16 TRBD2 TRBV7-3 TGTGCCAGCAGCCCGGGTGGTCTAGCGGGAACAGATACGCAGTATTTT CASSPGGLAGTDTQYF
- TRBJ2-5 13 - TRBV6-1 TGTGCCAGCAGTCTGGGACACCCGGAGACCCAGTACTTC CASSLGHPETQYF
- TRBJ2-3 17 TRBD2 TRBV5-4 TGTGCCAGCAGTAGGACTAGCGGGGGGGGACTCACAGATACGCAGTATTTT CASSRTSGGGLTDTQYF
- TRBJ2-2 15 - TRBV9 TGTGCCAGCAGCGAAGGGACTGGTTACACCGGGGAGCTGTTTTTT CASSEGTGYTGELFF
- TRBJ2-1 13 - TRBV5-8 TGTGCCAGCAGCTTGGACCGGTACAATGAGCAGTTCTTC CASSLDRYNEQFF
- TRBJ2-1 14 TRBD2 TRBV5-4 TGTGCCAGCAGCGGGGGGGAAACCTACAATGAGCAGTTCTTC CASSGGETYNEQFF
few TRBJ1-2 12 - TRBV19 TGTGCCAGTAGGTATCGAGCGAATGGCTACACCTTC CASRYRANGYTF
- TRBJ2-7 12 - TRBV2 TGTGCCAGCAGTGATGGGGGCGTGAGACGGCACTTC CASSDGGVRRHF
- TRBJ2-3 13 TRBD1 TRBV10-3 TGTGCCATCGGACAGGCCTTAGCAGATACGCAGTATTTT CAIGQALADTQYF
- TRBJ2-1 14 TRBD2 TRBV5-1 TGCGCCAGCACCTTGGGGGGACTAGTGGGTGAGCAGTTCTTC CASTLGGLVGEQFF
- TRBJ2-3 15 TRBD1 TRBV5-1 TGCGCCAGCAGCTTGGGACAGGGGTTGACAGATACGCAGTATTTT CASSLGQGLTDTQYF
- TRBJ2-1 15 TRBD2 TRBV5-1 TGCGCCAGCAGCATAACCGGGACTAGCGGGGGAGAGCAGTTCTTC CASSITGTSGGEQFF
few TRBJ1-2 13 - TRBV2 TGTGCCAGCAGGTTCGGACTGATGGATGGCTACACCTTC CASRFGLMDGYTF
- TRBJ2-2 15 - TRBV6-1 TGTGCCAGCACTCCGTGGCCATTGAACACCGGGGAGCTGTTTTTT CASTPWPLNTGELFF
few TRBJ1-1 15 - TRBV5-4 TGTGCCAGCAGCTTGGAACAGACAACGAAGACTGAAGCTTTCTTT CASSLEQTTKTEAFF
- TRBJ2-1 15 TRBD2 TRBV18 TGTGCCAGCTCACCATTAGGACTAGCGGGGAGTCTCAAGTTCTTC CASSPLGLAGSLKFF
few TRBJ1-1 13 - TRBV5-1 TGCGCCAGCTTGGGGCAGTTGAACACTGAAGCTTTCTTT CASLGQLNTEAFF
- TRBJ1-5 14 TRBD1 TRBV7-8 TGTGCCAGCAGCTGGCAGGGGGTTAATCAGCCCCAGCATTTT CASSWQGVNQPQHF
- TRBJ2-2 15 TRBD2 TRBV5-4 TGTGCCAGCAGCCCGGCGGGGGGGCCGGCCGGGGAGCTGTTTTTT CASSPAGGPAGELFF
- TRBJ2-5 13 - TRBV5-4 TGTGCCAGCAGCTTTCGTGGAGCGGAGACCCAGTACTTC CASSFRGAETQYF
- TRBJ1-3 15 - TRBV11-2 TGTGCCAGCAGCTTAGTGGGGGGGCCTGGAAACACCATATATTTT CASSLVGGPGNTIYF
- TRBJ2-1 13 TRBD1 TRBV7-3 TGTGCCAGCAGTCTGAACAGGGGCAATGAGCAGTTCTTC CASSLNRGNEQFF
- TRBJ2-1 15 - TRBV9 TGTGCCAGCAGCGTTGGGGCGGCTTCCTACAATGAGCAGTTCTTC CASSVGAASYNEQFF
- TRBJ1-4 16 - TRBV23-1 TGCGCCAGCAGTCATTGTCGGCAGGCAACTAATGAAAAACTGTTTTTT CASSHCRQATNEKLFF